This TCR beta chain is drawn from a study of vaccination and CD4 T cells after COVID-19. About the study: SARS-CoV-2, HCoV-NL63, HCoV-OC43 and HCoV-229E supplied the overlapping spike peptides used to stimulate cells. Controls had a CEFX pool, an HIV-1 Nef pool, or no peptide added.

Sequencing of DNA taken from cultured CD4+ T cells relied on the Oncomine TCR Beta short-read assay. MiXCR was run by TCRdb on the PCR reads, yielding one entry per CDR3 protein. The sample shows under 15,000 distinct CDR3 sequences, roughly 37% of them seen only once. Losses at the gene ends were 6 bases for V and 4 bases for J; bases not matched to a gene: 3. Germline loops: CDR1 MNHNS, CDR2 SASEGT. This CDR3 spans 14 amino acids. The treatment was: approximately 10-day PBMC culture with coronavirus spike peptide pools or control peptides (ViraFEST assay). TCR sequencing followed the expansion of antigen-specific T cells with peptide pools in ViraFEST. It was with roughly 9.6 IU/ml IL-2 and 8 to 10 ug/ml peptide pools that roughly 2 million PBMCs per well were cultured. As regards this clonotype: What it binds is not known.

Sequencing was done on a sample of CD4+ T cells from blood, cultured in vitro. The receptor was isolated from a human donor who had recovered from COVID-19. The gene calls are TRBV6-1 and TRBJ2-3; 11 nucleotides agree with TRBD1. The CDR3 loop reads CASRGTGGADTQYF. CDR3 bases: TGTGCCAGCAGGGGGACAGGGGGGGCAGATACGCAGTATTTT.